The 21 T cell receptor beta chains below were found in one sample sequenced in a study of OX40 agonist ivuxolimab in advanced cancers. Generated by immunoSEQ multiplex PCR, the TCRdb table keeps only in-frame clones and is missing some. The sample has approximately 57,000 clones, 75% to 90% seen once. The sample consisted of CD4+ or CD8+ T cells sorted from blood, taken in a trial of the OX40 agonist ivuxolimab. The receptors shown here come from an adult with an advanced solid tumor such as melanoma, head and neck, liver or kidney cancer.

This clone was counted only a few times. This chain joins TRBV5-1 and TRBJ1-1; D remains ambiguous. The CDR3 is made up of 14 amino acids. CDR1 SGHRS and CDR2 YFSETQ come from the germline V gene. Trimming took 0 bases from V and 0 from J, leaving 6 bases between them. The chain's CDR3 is CASSLAFLNTEAFF. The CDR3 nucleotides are TGCGCCAGCAGCTTGGCTTTCCTGAACACTGAAGCTTTCTTT.

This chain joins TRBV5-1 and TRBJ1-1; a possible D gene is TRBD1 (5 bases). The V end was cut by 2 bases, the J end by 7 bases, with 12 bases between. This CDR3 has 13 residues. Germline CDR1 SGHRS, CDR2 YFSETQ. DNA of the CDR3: TGCGCCAGCAGCTTACAGGAGAGGGATGAAGCTTTCTTT. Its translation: CASSLQERDEAFF.

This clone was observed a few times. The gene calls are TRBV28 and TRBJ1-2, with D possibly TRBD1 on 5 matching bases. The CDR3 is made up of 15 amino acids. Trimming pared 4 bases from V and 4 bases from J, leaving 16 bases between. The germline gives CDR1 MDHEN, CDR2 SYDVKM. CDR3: CASSSLEGRGYGYTF. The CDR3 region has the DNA TGTGCCAGCAGTTCTCTCGAGGGGCGAGGCTATGGCTACACCTTC.

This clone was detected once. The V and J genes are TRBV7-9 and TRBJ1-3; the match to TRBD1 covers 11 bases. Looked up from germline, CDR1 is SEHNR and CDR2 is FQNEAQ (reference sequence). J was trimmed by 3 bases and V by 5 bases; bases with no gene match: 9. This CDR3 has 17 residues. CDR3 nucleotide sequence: TGTGCCAGCAGCCTCTCCTGGACAGGGGGCGTTGGAAACACCATATATTTT. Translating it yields CASSLSWTGGVGNTIYF.

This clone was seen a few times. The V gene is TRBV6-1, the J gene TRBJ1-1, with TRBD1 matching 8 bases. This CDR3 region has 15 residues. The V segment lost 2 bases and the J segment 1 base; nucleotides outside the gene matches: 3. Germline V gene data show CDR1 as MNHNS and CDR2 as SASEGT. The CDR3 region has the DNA TGTGCCAGCAGTGAAACGACAGGGGAGAACACTGAAGCTTTCTTT. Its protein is CASSETTGENTEAFF.

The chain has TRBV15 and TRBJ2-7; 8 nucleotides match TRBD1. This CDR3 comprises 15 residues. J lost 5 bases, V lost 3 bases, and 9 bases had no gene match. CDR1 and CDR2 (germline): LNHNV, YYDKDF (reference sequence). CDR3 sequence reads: CATSRGQDGWDEQYF. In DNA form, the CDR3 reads TGTGCCACCAGCAGGGGACAGGACGGATGGGACGAGCAGTACTTC.

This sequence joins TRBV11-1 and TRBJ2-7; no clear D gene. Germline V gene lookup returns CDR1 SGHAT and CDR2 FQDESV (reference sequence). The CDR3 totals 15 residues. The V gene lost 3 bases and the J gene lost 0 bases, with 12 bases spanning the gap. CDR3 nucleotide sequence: TGTGCCAGCAGCTTGAGTTTCTCAATCTCCTACGAGCAGTACTTC. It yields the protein CASSLSFSISYEQYF.

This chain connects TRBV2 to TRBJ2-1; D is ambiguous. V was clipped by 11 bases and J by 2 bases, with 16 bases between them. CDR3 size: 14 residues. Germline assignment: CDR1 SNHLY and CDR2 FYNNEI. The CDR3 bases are TGTGCCGGAAAGAAGGGCGGACCCTACAATGAGCAGTTCTTC. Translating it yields CAGKKGGPYNEQFF.

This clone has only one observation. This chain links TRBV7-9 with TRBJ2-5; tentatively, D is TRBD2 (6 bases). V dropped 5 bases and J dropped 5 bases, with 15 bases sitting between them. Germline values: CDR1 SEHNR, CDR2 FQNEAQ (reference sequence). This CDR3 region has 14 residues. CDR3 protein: CASSAGLQEETQYF. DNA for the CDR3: TGTGCCAGCAGCGCGGGACTCCAAGAGGAGACCCAGTACTTC.

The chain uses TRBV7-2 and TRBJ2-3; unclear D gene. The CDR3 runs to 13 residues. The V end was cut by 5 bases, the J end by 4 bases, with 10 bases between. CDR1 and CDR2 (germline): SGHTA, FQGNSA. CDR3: CASSPLVPDTQYF. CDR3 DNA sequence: TGTGCCAGCAGCCCCCTAGTCCCAGATACGCAGTATTTT.

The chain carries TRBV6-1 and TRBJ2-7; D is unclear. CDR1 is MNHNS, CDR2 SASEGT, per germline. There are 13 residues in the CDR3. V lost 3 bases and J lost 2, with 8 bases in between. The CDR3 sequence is CASSDVRAYEQYF. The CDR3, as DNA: TGTGCCAGCAGTGATGTAAGAGCCTACGAGCAGTACTTC.

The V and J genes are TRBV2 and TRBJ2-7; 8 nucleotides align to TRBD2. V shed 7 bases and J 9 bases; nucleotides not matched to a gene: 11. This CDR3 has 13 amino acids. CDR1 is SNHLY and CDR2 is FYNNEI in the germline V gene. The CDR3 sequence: CASTPGLGVLQYF. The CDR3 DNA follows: TGTGCCAGCACCCCGGGACTAGGGGTGCTGCAGTACTTC.

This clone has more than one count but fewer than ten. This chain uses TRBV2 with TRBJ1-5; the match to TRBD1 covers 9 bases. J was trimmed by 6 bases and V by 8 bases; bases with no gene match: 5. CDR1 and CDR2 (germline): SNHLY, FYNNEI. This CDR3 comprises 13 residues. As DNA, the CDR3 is TGTGCCAGCGGCTCACAGGGGGCTCAGCCCCAGCATTTT. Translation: CASGSQGAQPQHF.

The CDR3 bases are TGTGCCAGCAGCTTAGGCACAGCCACTGAAGCTTTCTTT. Translation: CASSLGTATEAFF. The gene calls are TRBV11-1 and TRBJ1-1; D gene ambiguous. The CDR3 runs 13 residues. In germline, CDR1 is SGHAT, CDR2 FQDESV (reference sequence). Trimming cost V 1 base and J 4 bases, with 7 bases left between them.

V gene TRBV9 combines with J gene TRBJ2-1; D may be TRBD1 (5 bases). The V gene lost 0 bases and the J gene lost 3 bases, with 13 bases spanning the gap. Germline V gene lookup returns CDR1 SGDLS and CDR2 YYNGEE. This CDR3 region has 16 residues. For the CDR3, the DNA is TGTGCCAGCAGCGTAGGGATACAGGTTAGCTACAATGAGCAGTTCTTC. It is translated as CASSVGIQVSYNEQFF.

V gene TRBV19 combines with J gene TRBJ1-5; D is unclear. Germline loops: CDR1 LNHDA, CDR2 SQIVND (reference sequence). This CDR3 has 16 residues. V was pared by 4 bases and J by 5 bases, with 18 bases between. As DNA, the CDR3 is TGTGCCAGTAGTAGGCCGTTGACACTGGGCCATCAGCCCCAGCATTTT. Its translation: CASSRPLTLGHQPQHF.

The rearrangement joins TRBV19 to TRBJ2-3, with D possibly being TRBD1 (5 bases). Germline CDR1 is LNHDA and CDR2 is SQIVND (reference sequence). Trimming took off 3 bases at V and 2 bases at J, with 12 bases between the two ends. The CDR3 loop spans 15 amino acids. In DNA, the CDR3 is TGTGCCAGTAGTATGGCGTCAGGGTACACAGATACGCAGTATTTT. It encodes CASSMASGYTDTQYF.

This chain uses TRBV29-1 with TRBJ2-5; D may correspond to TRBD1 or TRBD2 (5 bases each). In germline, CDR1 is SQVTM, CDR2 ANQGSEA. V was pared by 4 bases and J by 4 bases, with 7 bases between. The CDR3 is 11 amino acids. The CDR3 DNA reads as TGCAGCGTTGTGAGGGGAGAGACCCAGTACTTC. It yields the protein CSVVRGETQYF.

The CDR3 DNA reads as TGTGCCAGCAGTTCGTACGGGTCGAACACCGGGGAGCTGTTTTTT. Translation gives CASSSYGSNTGELFF. The chain joins TRBV25-1 to TRBJ2-2; D call uncertain. V lost 5 bases to trimming and J lost 0 bases, with 10 bases between them. Germline-derived CDR1 and CDR2 are MGHDK and SYGVNS. This CDR3 is 15 amino acids long.

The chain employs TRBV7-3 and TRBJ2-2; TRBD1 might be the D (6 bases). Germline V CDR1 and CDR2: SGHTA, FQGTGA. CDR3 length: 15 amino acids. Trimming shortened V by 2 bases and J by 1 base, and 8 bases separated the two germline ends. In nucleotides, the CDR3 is TGTGCCAGCAGCTTATCGGGACAGAACACCGGGGAGCTGTTTTTT. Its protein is CASSLSGQNTGELFF. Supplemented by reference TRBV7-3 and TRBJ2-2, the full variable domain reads GAGVSQTPSNKVTEKGKYVELRCDPISGHTALYWYRQSLGQGPEFLIYFQGTGAADDSGLPNDRFFAVRPEGSVSTLKIQRTERGDSAVYLCASSLSGQNTGELFFGEGSRLTVL.

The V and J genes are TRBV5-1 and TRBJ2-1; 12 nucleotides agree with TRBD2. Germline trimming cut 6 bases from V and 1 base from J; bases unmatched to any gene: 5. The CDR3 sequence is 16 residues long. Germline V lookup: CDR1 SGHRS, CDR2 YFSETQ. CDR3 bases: TGCGCCAGCACCGGACTAGCGGGGTTATCCTACAATGAGCAGTTCTTC. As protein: CASTGLAGLSYNEQFF. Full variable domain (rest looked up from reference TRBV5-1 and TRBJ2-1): KAGVTQTPRYLIKTRGQQVTLSCSPISGHRSVSWYQQTPGQGLQFLFEYFSETQRNKGNFPGRFSGRQFSNSRSEMNVSTLELGDSALYLCASTGLAGLSYNEQFFGPGTRLTVL.